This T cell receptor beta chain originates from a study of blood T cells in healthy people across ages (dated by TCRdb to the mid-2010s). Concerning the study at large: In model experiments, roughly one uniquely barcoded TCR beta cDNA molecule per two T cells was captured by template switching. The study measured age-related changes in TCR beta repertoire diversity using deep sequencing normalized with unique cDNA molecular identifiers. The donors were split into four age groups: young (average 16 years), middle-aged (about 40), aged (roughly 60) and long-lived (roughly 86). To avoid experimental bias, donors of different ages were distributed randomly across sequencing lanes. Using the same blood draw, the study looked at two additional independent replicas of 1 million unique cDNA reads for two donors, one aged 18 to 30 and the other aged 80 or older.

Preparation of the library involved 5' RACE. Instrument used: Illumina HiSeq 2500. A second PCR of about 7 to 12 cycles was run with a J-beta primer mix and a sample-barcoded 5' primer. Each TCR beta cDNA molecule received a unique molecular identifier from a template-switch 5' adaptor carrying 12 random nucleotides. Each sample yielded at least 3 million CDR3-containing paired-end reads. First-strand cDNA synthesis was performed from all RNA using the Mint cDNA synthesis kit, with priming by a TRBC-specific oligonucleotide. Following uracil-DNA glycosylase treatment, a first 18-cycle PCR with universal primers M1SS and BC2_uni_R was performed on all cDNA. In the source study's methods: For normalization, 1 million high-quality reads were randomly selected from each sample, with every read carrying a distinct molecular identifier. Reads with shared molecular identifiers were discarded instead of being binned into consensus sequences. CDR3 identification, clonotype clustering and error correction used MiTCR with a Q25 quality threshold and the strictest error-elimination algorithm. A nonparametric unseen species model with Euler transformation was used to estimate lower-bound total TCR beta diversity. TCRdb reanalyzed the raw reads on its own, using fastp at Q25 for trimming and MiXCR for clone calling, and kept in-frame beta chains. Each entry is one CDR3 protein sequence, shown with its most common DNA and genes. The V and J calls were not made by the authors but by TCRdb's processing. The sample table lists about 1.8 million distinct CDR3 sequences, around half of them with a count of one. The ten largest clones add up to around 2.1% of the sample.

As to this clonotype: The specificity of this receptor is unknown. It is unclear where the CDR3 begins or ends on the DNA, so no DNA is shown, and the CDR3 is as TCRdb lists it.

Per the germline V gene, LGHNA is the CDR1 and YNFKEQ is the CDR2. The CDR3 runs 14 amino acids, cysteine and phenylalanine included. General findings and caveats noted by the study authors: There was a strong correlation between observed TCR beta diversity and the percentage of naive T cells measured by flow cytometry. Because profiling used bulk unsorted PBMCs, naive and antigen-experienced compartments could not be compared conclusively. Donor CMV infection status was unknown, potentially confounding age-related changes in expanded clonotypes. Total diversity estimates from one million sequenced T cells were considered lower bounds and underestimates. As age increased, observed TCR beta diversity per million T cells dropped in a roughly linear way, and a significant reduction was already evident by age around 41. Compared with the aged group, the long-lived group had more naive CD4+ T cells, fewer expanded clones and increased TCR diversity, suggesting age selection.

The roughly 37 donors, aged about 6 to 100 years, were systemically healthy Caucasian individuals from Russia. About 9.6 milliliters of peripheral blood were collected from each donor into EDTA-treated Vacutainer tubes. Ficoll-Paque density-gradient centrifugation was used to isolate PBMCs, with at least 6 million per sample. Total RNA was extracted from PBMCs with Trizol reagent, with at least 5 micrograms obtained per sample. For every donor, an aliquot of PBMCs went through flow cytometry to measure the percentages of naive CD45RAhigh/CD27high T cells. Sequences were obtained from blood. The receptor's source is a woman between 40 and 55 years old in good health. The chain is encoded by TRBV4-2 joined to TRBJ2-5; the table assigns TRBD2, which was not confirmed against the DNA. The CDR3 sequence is CASSQVGRGAPWYF.